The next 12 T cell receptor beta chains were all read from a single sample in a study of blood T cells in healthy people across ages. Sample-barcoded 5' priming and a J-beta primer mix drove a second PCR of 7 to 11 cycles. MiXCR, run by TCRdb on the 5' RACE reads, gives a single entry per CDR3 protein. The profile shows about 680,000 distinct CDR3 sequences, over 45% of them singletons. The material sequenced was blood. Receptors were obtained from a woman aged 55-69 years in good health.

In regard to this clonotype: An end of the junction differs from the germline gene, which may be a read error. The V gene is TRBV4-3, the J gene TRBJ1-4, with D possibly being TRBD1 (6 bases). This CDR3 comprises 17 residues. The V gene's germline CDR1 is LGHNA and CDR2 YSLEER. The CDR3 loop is CANSQGASQGKGEKLFF. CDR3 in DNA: TGCGCCAACAGCCAAGGGGCATCTCAGGGGAAGGGTGAAAAACTGTTTTTT.

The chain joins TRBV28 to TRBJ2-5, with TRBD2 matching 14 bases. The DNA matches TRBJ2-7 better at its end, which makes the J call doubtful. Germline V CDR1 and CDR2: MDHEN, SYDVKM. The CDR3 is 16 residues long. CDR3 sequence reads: CASMVTSGRAVHEQYF. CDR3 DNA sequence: TGTGCCAGCATGGTGACTAGCGGGAGGGCGGTCCACGAGCAGTACTTC.

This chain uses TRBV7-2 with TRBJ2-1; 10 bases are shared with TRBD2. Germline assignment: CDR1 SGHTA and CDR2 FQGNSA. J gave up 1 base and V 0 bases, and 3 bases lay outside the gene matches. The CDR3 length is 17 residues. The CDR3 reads CASSLAASGSSYNEQFF. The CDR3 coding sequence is TGTGCCAGCAGCTTAGCGGCTAGCGGGAGTTCCTACAATGAGCAGTTCTTC.

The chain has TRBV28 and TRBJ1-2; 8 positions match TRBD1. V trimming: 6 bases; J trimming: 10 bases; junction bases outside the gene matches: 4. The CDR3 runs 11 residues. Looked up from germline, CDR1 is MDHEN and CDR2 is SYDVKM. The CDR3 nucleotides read TGTGCCAGCAGCTGGGACAGGACCTACACCTTC. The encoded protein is CASSWDRTYTF.

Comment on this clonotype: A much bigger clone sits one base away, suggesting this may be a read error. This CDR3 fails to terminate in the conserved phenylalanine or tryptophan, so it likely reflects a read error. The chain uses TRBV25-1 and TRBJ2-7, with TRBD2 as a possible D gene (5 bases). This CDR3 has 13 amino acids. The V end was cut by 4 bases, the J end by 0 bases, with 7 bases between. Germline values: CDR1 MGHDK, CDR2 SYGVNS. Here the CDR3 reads CASSVTNSYEQYL. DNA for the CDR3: TGTGCCAGCAGTGTGACTAACTCCTACGAGCAGTACCTC.

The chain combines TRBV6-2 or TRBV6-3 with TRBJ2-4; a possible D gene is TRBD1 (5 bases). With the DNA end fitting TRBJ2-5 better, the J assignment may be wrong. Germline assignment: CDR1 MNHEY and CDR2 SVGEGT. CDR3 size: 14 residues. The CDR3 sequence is CASLGRVVWETQYF. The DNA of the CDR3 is TGTGCCAGCCTCGGCAGGGTAGTTTGGGAGACCCAGTACTTC.

The CDR3: CASSLFAGQGDEQYF. CDR3 nucleotides: TGTGCCAGCAGTTTATTCGCAGGACAGGGTGACGAGCAGTACTTC. The chain carries TRBV28 and TRBJ2-5; TRBD1 matches 8 bases. TRBJ2-7 explains the end of the DNA better; the J call may be wrong. Looked up from germline, CDR1 is MDHEN and CDR2 is SYDVKM. The CDR3 has 15 amino acids.

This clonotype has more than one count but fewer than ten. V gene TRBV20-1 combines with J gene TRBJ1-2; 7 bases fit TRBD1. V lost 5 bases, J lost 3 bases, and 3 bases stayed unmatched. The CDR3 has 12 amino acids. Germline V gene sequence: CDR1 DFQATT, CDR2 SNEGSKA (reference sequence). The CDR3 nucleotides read TGCAGTGCTTCGGACAGGCACTATGGCTACACCTTC. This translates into CSASDRHYGYTF.

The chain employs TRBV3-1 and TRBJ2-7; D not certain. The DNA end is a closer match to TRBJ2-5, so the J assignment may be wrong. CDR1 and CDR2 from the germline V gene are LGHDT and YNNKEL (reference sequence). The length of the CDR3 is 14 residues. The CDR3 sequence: CASSQAPGGETQYF. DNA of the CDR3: TGTGCCAGCAGCCAAGCCCCGGGTGGAGAGACCCAGTACTTC.

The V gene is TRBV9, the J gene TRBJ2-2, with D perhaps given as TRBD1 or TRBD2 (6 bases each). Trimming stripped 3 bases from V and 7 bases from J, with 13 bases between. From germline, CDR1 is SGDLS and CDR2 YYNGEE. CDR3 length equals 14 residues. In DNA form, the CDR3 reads TGTGCCAGCAGCGCTAAAGGGGGGATCGGGGAGCTGTTTTTT. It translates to CASSAKGGIGELFF.

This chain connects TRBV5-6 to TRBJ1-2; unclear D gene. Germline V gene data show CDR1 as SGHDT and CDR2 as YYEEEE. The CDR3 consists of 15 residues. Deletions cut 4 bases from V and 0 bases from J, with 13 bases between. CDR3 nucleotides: TGTGCCAGCAGCCGTTTTGACACCTCTAACTATGGCTACACCTTC. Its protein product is CASSRFDTSNYGYTF.

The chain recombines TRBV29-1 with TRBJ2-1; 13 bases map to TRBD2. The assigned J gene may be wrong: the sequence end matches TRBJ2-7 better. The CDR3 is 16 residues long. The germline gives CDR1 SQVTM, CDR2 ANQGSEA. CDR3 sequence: CGGLAGFASSYNEQYF. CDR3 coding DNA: TGCGGGGGACTAGCGGGATTTGCGAGCTCCTACAATGAGCAGTACTTC.